This is a list of T cell receptor beta chains from one sample in a study of beta chain features in type 1 diabetes. TCRdb's table, derived via immunoSEQ multiplex PCR, lists solely in-frame clones and lacks some. Among hundreds of thousands of clones listed, 11% to 15% were seen once. Sequenced sample: naive CD4+ T cells from blood. Every receptor here comes from a man younger than 35 with type 1 diabetes. CDR3s include the opening cysteine and the closing phenylalanine or tryptophan. Each record gives: V gene, J gene, D gene, clone size, CDR3 DNA, CDR3 protein. A D gene is named only where the DNA matches it firmly. Expanded clones get a size class; other rows say once, few or many, or leave the size out.

V gene: TRBV4-3
J gene: TRBJ1-5
D gene: -
clone size: -
CDR3 DNA: TGCGCCAGCAGCCAAGATGCGCGGGGCAATCAGCCCCAGCATTTT
CDR3 protein: CASSQDARGNQPQHF

V gene: TRBV29-1
J gene: TRBJ1-1
D gene: -
clone size: -
CDR3 DNA: TGCAGCGTAGTGGTCTTCGACACTGAAGCTTTCTTT
CDR3 protein: CSVVVFDTEAFF

V gene: TRBV7-2
J gene: TRBJ1-5
D gene: TRBD1
clone size: few
CDR3 DNA: TGTGCCAGCAGCCCCAGACAGGGGGATCAGCCCCAGCATTTT
CDR3 protein: CASSPRQGDQPQHF

V gene: TRBV5-4
J gene: TRBJ2-3
D gene: -
clone size: few
CDR3 DNA: TGTGCCAGCAGCTTCGAAGGCGGCACAGATACGCAGTATTTT
CDR3 protein: CASSFEGGTDTQYF

V gene: TRBV5-6
J gene: TRBJ2-5
D gene: TRBD1
clone size: -
CDR3 DNA: TGTGCCAGCAGCAACTCTCCGGGACAGGGTGCGACCCAGTACTTC
CDR3 protein: CASSNSPGQGATQYF

V gene: TRBV2
J gene: TRBJ2-3
D gene: -
clone size: few
CDR3 DNA: TGTGCCAGCAGCCTTAGGGATACGCAGTATTTT
CDR3 protein: CASSLRDTQYF

V gene: TRBV30
J gene: TRBJ2-1
D gene: -
clone size: few
CDR3 DNA: TGTGCCTGGAGAGGGACGCTGAATGAGCAGTTCTTC
CDR3 protein: CAWRGTLNEQFF

V gene: TRBV5-1
J gene: TRBJ1-2
D gene: -
clone size: -
CDR3 DNA: TGCGCCAGCAGCTTTATCTACGGAGTCTATGGCTACACCTTC
CDR3 protein: CASSFIYGVYGYTF

V gene: TRBV19
J gene: TRBJ2-5
D gene: -
clone size: -
CDR3 DNA: TGTGCCAGTAGTACCCAGGCGTACCAAGAGACCCAGTACTTC
CDR3 protein: CASSTQAYQETQYF

V gene: TRBV7-9
J gene: TRBJ1-6
D gene: -
clone size: few
CDR3 DNA: TGTGCCAGCAGCTTAATTCTTAATTCACCCCTCCACTTT
CDR3 protein: CASSLILNSPLHF